These 15 T cell receptor beta chains were sequenced from one sample in a study of T cell changes during pregnancy in multiple sclerosis. Clones were read by immunoSEQ multiplex PCR, and TCRdb kept only the in-frame ones, dropping some. The sample holds some 38,000 clones, 88% seen once. Material: CD8+ T cells from peripheral blood mononuclear cells, obtained in the third trimester of pregnancy. These receptors all stem from a female donor with multiple sclerosis, enrolled in a pregnancy study.

The J gene is TRBJ2-2, the V gene TRBV11-2, with D unclear. With 0 bases removed from V and 6 bases from J, the gap between germline ends came to 8 bases. The CDR3 consists of 14 residues. CDR1 SGHAT and CDR2 FQNNGV come from the germline V gene. This CDR3 reads CASSLEYRAGELFF. CDR3 bases: TGTGCCAGCAGCTTAGAGTACAGAGCCGGGGAGCTGTTTTTT.

The chain recombines TRBV2 with TRBJ2-1; TRBD2 aligns across 9 bases. The ends lost 5 bases at V and 3 bases at J; junction bases unmatched: 8. Germline V CDR1 and CDR2: SNHLY, FYNNEI. The CDR3 runs to 16 residues. Here the CDR3 reads CASSLLAGNLYNEQFF. CDR3 in DNA: TGTGCCAGCAGTCTACTAGCGGGTAACCTCTACAATGAGCAGTTCTTC.

This chain uses TRBV10-3 with TRBJ1-5; unclear D gene. The V and J ends lost 8 bases and 4 bases respectively, with 18 bases between them. Per germline, CDR1 ENHRY and CDR2 SYGVKD. This CDR3 is built from 15 residues. The CDR3 here is CAIQAPKDRNQPQHF. As DNA, the CDR3 is TGTGCCATCCAGGCCCCCAAAGACCGGAATCAGCCCCAGCATTTT.

The gene calls are TRBV7-9 and TRBJ2-2; D is unclear. Germline CDR1 is SEHNR and CDR2 is FQNEAQ (reference sequence). Trimming pared 4 bases from V and 0 bases from J, leaving 6 bases between. The CDR3 covers 14 residues. The DNA for the CDR3 is TGTGCCAGCAGCTACCTAGCGAACACCGGGGAGCTGTTTTTT. It codes for CASSYLANTGELFF.

This clone was seen ten or more times. The J gene is TRBJ2-2, the V gene TRBV9; 10 nucleotides match TRBD1. V shed 3 bases and J 4 bases; nucleotides not matched to a gene: 3. The CDR3 covers 15 residues. The germline V gene encodes CDR1 SGDLS and CDR2 YYNGEE. For the CDR3, the DNA is TGTGCCAGCAGCGCTCGGACAGGGGGCACCGGGGAGCTGTTTTTT. Residues: CASSARTGGTGELFF.

The rearrangement links TRBV30 to TRBJ2-1; 9 positions agree with TRBD2. Germline CDR1 is GTSNPN and CDR2 is SVGIG (reference sequence). The CDR3 is 15 amino acids. V shed 0 bases, J shed 5 bases, and the junction held 5 bases outside the gene matches. The CDR3 sequence is CAWSVRLADNNEQFF. In DNA, the CDR3 is TGTGCCTGGAGTGTAAGACTAGCGGACAACAATGAGCAGTTCTTC. Together with reference TRBV30 and TRBJ2-1, the CDR3 gives the full variable domain: SQTIHQWPATLVQPVGSPLSLECTVEGTSNPNLYWYRQAAGRGLQLLFYSVGIGQISSEVPQNLSASRPQDRQFILSSKKLLLSDSGFYLCAWSVRLADNNEQFFGPGTRLTVL.

The chain joins TRBV4-1 to TRBJ1-2; the match to TRBD1 covers 7 bases. Germline V gives CDR1 MGHRA, CDR2 YSYEKL. V lost 0 bases, J lost 4 bases, and 8 bases stayed unmatched. This CDR3 comprises 16 residues. The CDR3 DNA sequence: TGCGCCAGCAGCCAAGAACAGGGGACATGGGCCTATGGCTACACCTTC. Translating it yields CASSQEQGTWAYGYTF.

The rearrangement links TRBV30 to TRBJ1-5; 9 nucleotides match TRBD1. Germline CDR1 GTSNPN, CDR2 SVGIG (reference sequence). V lost 1 base, J lost 3 bases, and 1 base stayed unmatched. The CDR3 runs 14 residues. The CDR3 region has the DNA TGTGCCTGGAGTGGGGACAGGGTCAATCAGCCCCAGCATTTT. It is translated as CAWSGDRVNQPQHF.

The chain links TRBV6-4 to TRBJ1-1; a weak D match, TRBD1 (6 bases). The CDR3 extends over 15 amino acids. Trimming pared 3 bases from V and 1 base from J, leaving 12 bases between. Germline CDR1 reads MRHNA; CDR2 reads SNTAGT. The CDR3 sequence is CASSEGRGGNTEAFF. The CDR3 DNA reads as TGTGCCAGCAGTGAGGGGCGAGGGGGGAACACTGAAGCTTTCTTT.

The genes are TRBV5-8 and TRBJ2-7; 9 bases agree with TRBD1. This CDR3 comprises 16 residues. J lost 0 bases, V lost 0 bases, and 4 bases had no gene match. Germline assignment: CDR1 SGHTS and CDR2 YDEGEE. The CDR3 bases are TGTGCCAGCAGCTTGGGACAGGGGGGTTTCTCCTACGAGCAGTACTTC. This gives the protein CASSLGQGGFSYEQYF.

The rearrangement joins TRBV28 to TRBJ1-1; TRBD1 matches at 8 bases. This CDR3 contains 15 residues. The germline gives CDR1 MDHEN, CDR2 SYDVKM. Trimming removed 7 bases from V and 7 bases from J; junction bases left unmatched: 14. The CDR3 DNA follows: TGTGCCAGCAAGGTGGCAGGGGGCGAATCGGGTGAAGCTTTCTTT. Residues: CASKVAGGESGEAFF.

This clone has more than one count but fewer than ten. The chain has TRBV27 and TRBJ1-6; 10 bases agree with TRBD1. The V gene end was trimmed by 5 bases and the J gene end by 3 bases; junction bases not matched to a gene: 16. Germline CDR1 is MNHEY and CDR2 is SMNVEV (reference sequence). This CDR3 is 20 amino acids long. The CDR3 spells CASSPVIGFGDRGYNSPLHF. In nucleotides, the CDR3 is TGTGCCAGCAGTCCCGTTATCGGGTTTGGGGACAGGGGCTATAATTCACCCCTCCACTTT.

This clone was counted only a few times. The rearrangement uses TRBV19 and TRBJ2-3; TRBD1 agrees at 8 bases. Looked up from germline, CDR1 is LNHDA and CDR2 is SQIVND (reference sequence). Losses at the gene ends were 7 bases for V and 6 bases for J; bases not matched to a gene: 9. The CDR3 has 14 amino acids. CDR3 bases: TGTGCCAGTATGGAGCAGGGGGCGGGGGATACGCAGTATTTT. This encodes CASMEQGAGDTQYF.

This chain joins TRBV5-1 and TRBJ2-1; D is perhaps TRBD2 (7 bases). This CDR3 has 15 residues. Germline V gives CDR1 SGHRS, CDR2 YFSETQ. V was pared by 5 bases and J by 6 bases, with 18 bases between. The CDR3 sequence: CASSMGGRVANEQFF. The CDR3 DNA follows: TGCGCCAGCAGTATGGGGGGGCGTGTTGCCAATGAGCAGTTCTTC.

The chain joins TRBV4-1 to TRBJ1-1; the D gene is possibly TRBD1 (6 bases). Germline CDR1 and CDR2: MGHRA and YSYEKL. The length of the CDR3 is 12 residues. V shed 6 bases and J shed 8 bases, with 13 bases lying between them. CDR3 in amino acids: CASSHTGTEAFF. In DNA, the CDR3 is TGCGCCAGCAGTCACACAGGGACCGAAGCTTTCTTT.